Listed below are T cell receptor beta chains from one sample, sequenced in a study of blood T cell repertoires in COVID-19. Sequencing used immunoSEQ multiplex PCR; TCRdb keeps in-frame clones, though not all of them. The profile shows tens of thousands of clones, 82% of them singletons. The sequenced material came from peripheral blood. These TCRs come from a man aged 45 to 65 with active or convalescent COVID-19. Both conserved end residues are part of each CDR3. The order of the fields is V gene, J gene, D gene, clone size, CDR3 protein, CDR3 DNA. D genes are given only for firm matches. Clone size, where shown, is once, few, many, or a class for clones that have expanded.

V: TRBV4-3; J: TRBJ2-1; D: TRBD2; size: once; CDR3: CASSHGLAGGNEQFF; DNA: TGCGCCAGCAGCCACGGGCTAGCGGGAGGCAATGAGCAGTTCTTC
V: TRBV27; J: TRBJ2-5; D: TRBD1; size: NA; CDR3: CASSLRTGGVKETQYF; DNA: TGTGCCAGCAGTTTACGGACAGGGGGGGTCAAAGAGACCCAGTACTTC
V: TRBV7-9; J: TRBJ1-6; D: TRBD1; size: NA; CDR3: CASSSGQVLHF; DNA: TGTGCCAGCAGCTCGGGACAGGTCCTCCACTTT
V: TRBV29-1; J: TRBJ2-3; D: NA; size: NA; CDR3: CSVESPLSTDTQYF; DNA: TGCAGCGTTGAGTCTCCCCTTAGCACAGATACGCAGTATTTT
V: TRBV12-5; J: TRBJ2-5; D: NA; size: NA; CDR3: CASGLVPTRASQETQYF; DNA: TGTGCTAGTGGTTTGGTACCCACGCGGGCCAGTCAAGAGACCCAGTACTTC
V: TRBV6-5; J: TRBJ2-3; D: NA; size: NA; CDR3: CASSYSAGTTDTQYF; DNA: TGTGCCAGCAGTTACTCGGCGGGGACCACAGATACGCAGTATTTT
V: TRBV28; J: TRBJ1-1; D: TRBD1; size: NA; CDR3: CASSWDSPAFF; DNA: TGTGCCAGCAGTTGGGACAGTCCTGCTTTCTTT
V: TRBV7-6; J: TRBJ2-7; D: TRBD1; size: NA; CDR3: CASSLASGTGYEQYF; DNA: TGTGCCAGCAGCTTAGCATCCGGGACAGGCTACGAGCAGTACTTC
V: TRBV5-1; J: TRBJ2-1; D: TRBD1; size: NA; CDR3: CASSLQGGGYEQFF; DNA: TGCGCCAGCAGCTTACAGGGGGGAGGCTATGAGCAGTTCTTC
V: TRBV29-1; J: TRBJ2-7; D: NA; size: once; CDR3: CSVEEGAGVSYEQYF; DNA: TGCAGCGTTGAAGAGGGGGCAGGGGTGAGCTACGAGCAGTACTTC
V: TRBV5-4; J: TRBJ1-4; D: NA; size: NA; CDR3: CASSLRTEHNEKLFF; DNA: TGTGCCAGCAGCTTGCGGACAGAACATAATGAAAAACTGTTTTTT
V: TRBV12-3/TRBV12-4; J: TRBJ1-2; D: NA; size: NA; CDR3: CASSLEVGYTF; DNA: TGTGCCAGCAGTTTGGAGGTCGGCTACACCTTC
V: TRBV7-2; J: TRBJ2-3; D: TRBD1; size: NA; CDR3: CASSLSPGQGTDTQYF; DNA: TGTGCCAGCAGCTTATCACCGGGACAGGGCACAGATACGCAGTATTTT
V: TRBV28; J: TRBJ1-5; D: NA; size: NA; CDR3: CASSTTSGGRQPQHF; DNA: TGTGCCAGCAGTACAACCTCGGGGGGCAGGCAGCCCCAGCATTTT
V: TRBV5-4; J: TRBJ2-1; D: NA; size: few; CDR3: CASSWRGGGTYNEQFF; DNA: TGTGCCAGCAGCTGGCGAGGGGGGGGAACCTACAATGAGCAGTTCTTC
V: TRBV20-1; J: TRBJ1-1; D: NA; size: NA; CDR3: CSAGDGEAFF; DNA: TGCAGTGCAGGGGATGGTGAAGCTTTCTTT
V: TRBV10-2; J: TRBJ1-1; D: TRBD1; size: NA; CDR3: CARRQGAPKAEAFF; DNA: TGCGCCAGGAGACAGGGGGCGCCGAAGGCTGAAGCTTTCTTT
V: TRBV12-3/TRBV12-4; J: TRBJ2-3; D: NA; size: NA; CDR3: CASSLGLGDTQYF; DNA: TGTGCCAGCAGTTTAGGTCTAGGAGATACGCAGTATTTT
V: TRBV3-1/TRBV3-2; J: TRBJ2-1; D: NA; size: NA; CDR3: CASSQRDYNEQFF; DNA: TGTGCCAGCAGCCAACGGGATTACAATGAGCAGTTCTTC
V: TRBV15; J: TRBJ2-7; D: TRBD1; size: NA; CDR3: CATSRDNRGEQYF; DNA: TGTGCCACCAGCAGAGACAACAGGGGCGAGCAGTACTTC
V: TRBV7-2; J: TRBJ1-6; D: TRBD1; size: few; CDR3: CASSLAQGASPLHF; DNA: TGTGCCAGCAGCTTAGCCCAGGGGGCTTCACCCCTCCACTTT
V: TRBV5-1; J: TRBJ1-1; D: NA; size: NA; CDR3: CASSKSPGTEAFF; DNA: TGCGCCAGCAGCAAATCTCCCGGGACAGAAGCTTTCTTT
V: TRBV6-5; J: TRBJ1-6; D: TRBD1; size: once; CDR3: CVVAPRDSNSPLHF; DNA: TGTGTCGTAGCACCCCGGGACAGCAATTCACCCCTCCACTTT
V: TRBV18; J: TRBJ1-1; D: NA; size: NA; CDR3: CASSPLGGTEAFF; DNA: TGTGCCAGCTCACCACTAGGGGGCACTGAAGCTTTCTTT
V: TRBV19; J: TRBJ2-5; D: NA; size: NA; CDR3: CASSIKGGEGETQYF; DNA: TGTGCCAGTAGTATAAAGGGCGGGGAAGGAGAGACCCAGTACTTC
V: TRBV6-1; J: TRBJ1-1; D: NA; size: NA; CDR3: CASSENLKSTEAFF; DNA: TGTGCCAGCAGTGAAAATCTGAAGAGTACTGAAGCTTTCTTT
V: TRBV4-1; J: TRBJ2-3; D: TRBD2; size: NA; CDR3: CASSQSGTSETDTQYF; DNA: TGCGCCAGCAGCCAATCCGGGACTAGCGAGACAGATACGCAGTATTTT
V: TRBV2; J: TRBJ1-3; D: NA; size: NA; CDR3: CASSEGALGMGNTIYF; DNA: TGTGCCAGCAGTGAGGGGGCCTTAGGGATGGGAAACACCATATATTTT
V: TRBV7-2; J: TRBJ2-5; D: NA; size: once; CDR3: CASSRTVLQETQYF; DNA: TGTGCCAGCAGCAGGACAGTCCTCCAAGAGACCCAGTACTTC
V: TRBV9; J: TRBJ2-7; D: TRBD2; size: NA; CDR3: CASSVASGSYEQYF; DNA: TGTGCCAGCAGCGTCGCTAGCGGGAGCTACGAGCAGTACTTC
V: TRBV29-1; J: TRBJ2-2; D: NA; size: NA; CDR3: CSVERGELFF; DNA: TGCAGCGTTGAGCGGGGGGAGCTGTTTTTT
V: TRBV12-3/TRBV12-4; J: TRBJ1-2; D: TRBD1; size: NA; CDR3: CASSLDREGGYTF; DNA: TGTGCCAGCAGTCTGGACAGGGAAGGTGGCTACACCTTC
V: TRBV13; J: TRBJ2-4; D: NA; size: NA; CDR3: CASSLEGGMAKNIQYF; DNA: TGTGCCAGCAGCTTAGAAGGGGGAATGGCCAAAAACATTCAGTACTTC
V: TRBV6-2/TRBV6-3; J: TRBJ1-1; D: NA; size: NA; CDR3: CASSYSGANTEAFF; DNA: TGTGCCAGCAGTTACTCAGGGGCGAACACTGAAGCTTTCTTT
V: TRBV14; J: TRBJ2-7; D: NA; size: NA; CDR3: CASSPWGEPYEQYF; DNA: TGTGCCAGCAGCCCGTGGGGGGAGCCCTACGAGCAGTACTTC
V: TRBV6-5; J: TRBJ1-3; D: NA; size: NA; CDR3: CASTGTGGNTIYF; DNA: TGTGCCAGCACGGGTACAGGGGGAAACACCATATATTTT
V: TRBV13; J: TRBJ2-1; D: TRBD2; size: NA; CDR3: CASSLGGGVSYNEQFF; DNA: TGTGCCAGCAGCTTAGGCGGGGGGGTCTCCTACAATGAGCAGTTCTTC
V: TRBV9; J: TRBJ2-3; D: NA; size: NA; CDR3: CASSVATGGMADTQYF; DNA: TGTGCCAGCAGCGTAGCTACGGGGGGCATGGCAGATACGCAGTATTTT
V: TRBV15; J: TRBJ1-1; D: TRBD1; size: few; CDR3: CATSRVQGGNTEAFF; DNA: TGTGCCACCAGCAGGGTACAGGGGGGTAACACTGAAGCTTTCTTT
V: TRBV29-1; J: TRBJ1-2; D: NA; size: NA; CDR3: CSVEGGDGYTF; DNA: TGCAGCGTAGAGGGTGGAGATGGCTACACCTTC
V: TRBV9; J: TRBJ2-5; D: TRBD2; size: NA; CDR3: CASSVGLAGGQETQYF; DNA: TGTGCCAGCAGCGTAGGACTAGCGGGGGGGCAGGAGACCCAGTACTTC
V: TRBV7-9; J: TRBJ1-1; D: TRBD1; size: NA; CDR3: CASSFGTGLPEAFF; DNA: TGTGCCAGCAGCTTCGGGACAGGGCTTCCTGAAGCTTTCTTT